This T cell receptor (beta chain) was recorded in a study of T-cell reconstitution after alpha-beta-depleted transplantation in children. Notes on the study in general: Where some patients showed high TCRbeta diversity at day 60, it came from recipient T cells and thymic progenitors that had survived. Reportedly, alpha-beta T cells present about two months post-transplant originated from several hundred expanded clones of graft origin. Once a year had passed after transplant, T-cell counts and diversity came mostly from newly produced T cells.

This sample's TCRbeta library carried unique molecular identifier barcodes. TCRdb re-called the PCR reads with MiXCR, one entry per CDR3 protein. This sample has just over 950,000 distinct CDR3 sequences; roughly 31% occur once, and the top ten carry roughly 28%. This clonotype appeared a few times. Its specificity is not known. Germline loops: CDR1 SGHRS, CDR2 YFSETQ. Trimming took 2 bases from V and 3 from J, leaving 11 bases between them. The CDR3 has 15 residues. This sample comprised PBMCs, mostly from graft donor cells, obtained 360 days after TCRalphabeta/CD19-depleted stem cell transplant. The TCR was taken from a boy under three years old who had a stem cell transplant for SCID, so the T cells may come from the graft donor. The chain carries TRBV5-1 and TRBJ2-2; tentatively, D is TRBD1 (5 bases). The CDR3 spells CASSFRAPHTGELFF. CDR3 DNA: TGCGCCAGCAGCTTCAGGGCCCCCCACACCGGGGAGCTGTTTTTT.